The sequence of this TCR beta chain was determined in a study of CD8+CD57+ T cells in acquired aplastic anemia. Whole-study results and caveats: Both patients and controls carried the same twenty-nine CD8+ CDR3 sequences. Between the patient and control groups, CD8+ Simpson's diversity did not differ significantly.

As regards this clonotype: As yet, its antigen is unknown.

It was genomic DNA that served as the template for profiling TCR beta VDJ and CDR3. One entry per CDR3 protein, called by TCRdb with MiXCR from the reads. The table includes about 400,000 distinct CDR3 sequences, 55% to 75% detected once. The V and J ends lost 0 bases and 7 bases, in that order; junction bases with no gene match: 4. The CDR3 has 15 residues. CDR1 is SGHRS, CDR2 YFSETQ, per germline. Sequencing used sorted CD4+, CD8+, or CD8+CD57+ T cells (not recorded which) from PBMCs. This rearrangement joins TRBV5-1 to TRBJ2-1; 10 bases line up with TRBD1. This receptor was obtained from a human donor in good health, serving as a control. This chain's CDR3 is CASSLGQGAFNEQFF. The CDR3 DNA follows: TGCGCCAGCAGCTTGGGACAGGGGGCATTTAATGAGCAGTTCTTC.